This note documents a single T cell receptor (beta chain) sequence. This sample was taken from a study of blood T cell repertoires in COVID-19. Generated by immunoSEQ multiplex PCR, the TCRdb table keeps only in-frame clones and is missing some. The sample gives more than 45,000 clones, more than 80% of which show up once; 8.2% is in the top ten. The V gene end was trimmed by 6 bases and the J gene end by 6 bases; junction bases not matched to a gene: 12. CDR3 length equals 15 residues. Germline values: CDR1 MNHEY, CDR2 SVGAGI. The sample taken for sequencing was peripheral blood. The chain carries TRBV6-5 and TRBJ1-2, with TRBD1 matching over 8 bases. This sequence originates from a man aged 80 or over in a cohort sampled during active COVID-19. CDR3 residues: CASSDHRTGGDGYTF. The CDR3 DNA reads TGTGCCAGCAGCGACCACCGAACAGGGGGGGATGGCTACACCTTC.